One TCR beta chain is described in this entry. Antigen unknown. Individuals having autoimmune disease history or systemic immunosuppression were not enrolled. The entry originates in a study of OX40 agonist ivuxolimab in advanced cancers. The method was immunoSEQ multiplex PCR; TCRdb's version includes in-frame clones alone and lacks a portion of them. The data show approximately 44,000 clones, with roughly 92% seen just once and around 15% held by the top ten. Trimming took off 3 bases at V and 5 bases at J, with 4 bases between the two ends. The germline V gene has CDR1 SQVTM and CDR2 ANQGSEA. This CDR3 comprises 10 residues. Whole-study findings and limits: Both CD4+ and CD8+ T cell populations in blood had undergone clonal expansion by week 6 at 0.1 to 3.0 mg/kg.

The receptor's source is an adult with an advanced solid tumor such as melanoma, head and neck, liver or kidney cancer. The V call is TRBV29-1, the J call TRBJ1-2; unclear D gene. The sequenced sample was CD4+ or CD8+ T cells sorted from blood, obtained in a trial of the OX40 agonist ivuxolimab. The CDR3 spells CSVEGYGYTF. The DNA of the CDR3 is TGCAGCGTTGAGGGGTATGGCTACACCTTC.